This record concerns one T cell receptor beta chain sequence. Antigen specificity is unknown. This could be a read error, since a much larger clone is one nucleotide away. In this CDR3 the conserved last residue, phenylalanine or tryptophan, is missing, so a read error is likely. The data derive from a study of glioma-infiltrating T cells. Overall study results and limits: Above-expected tissue-blood divergence occurred in all gliomas, most in low-grade ones. Only very few CDR3 sequences appeared in both tissue and blood.

Using RNA template, CDR3s of TCR alpha and beta were amplified with iRepertoire arm-PCR. TCRdb re-called the multiplex PCR reads through MiXCR, storing one row per CDR3 protein. The profile shows around 99,000 distinct CDR3 sequences, less than 30% of them singletons. Trimming left V 4 bases short and J 6 bases short, with 16 bases between. This CDR3 is 13 amino acids long. Germline lookup yields CDR1 SQVTM and CDR2 ANQGSEA. This sequence originates from a human donor with low-grade glioma or glioblastoma, undergoing nonglioma brain surgery, or in good health (not recorded which). Sequenced sample: glioma tissue, nonneoplastic brain tissue, or PBMCs (not recorded which). This chain uses TRBV29-1 with TRBJ2-7; no clear D. The DNA for the CDR3 is TGCAGCGTTGCGGGCAGCCCCGTGGGCGAGCAGTACTTA. Translating gives CSVAGSPVGEQYL.